These 24 T cell receptor beta chains came from one sample sequenced in a study of PD-1 blockade in classical Hodgkin lymphoma. Sequenced by immunoSEQ multiplex PCR; TCRdb stores in-frame clones only, minus some. The sample shows around 4,000 clones, over 60% of them seen only once. The time point: cycle 4 day 1 (C4D1), after less than 7 weeks of nivolumab. All patients experienced relapse after autologous stem cell transplantation, and brentuximab vedotin exposure was variable. After thawing, PBMCs were subjected to magnetic negative selection to isolate CD8+ T cells. Here the sequenced sample was CD8+ T cells from blood, taken before the fourth cycle of nivolumab. Receptors were obtained from a human donor with classical Hodgkin lymphoma.

The rearrangement links TRBV6-5 to TRBJ1-1, with 7 nucleotides matching TRBD1. Germline V gene lookup returns CDR1 MNHEY and CDR2 SVGAGI. The CDR3 sequence is 15 residues long. J gave up 6 bases and V 2 bases, and 9 bases lay outside the gene matches. This CDR3 reads CASSYDQGRGPEAFF. Written as DNA, the CDR3 is TGTGCCAGCAGTTACGACCAGGGAAGGGGGCCTGAAGCTTTCTTT.

In its sample, this clone was seen a few times. V is TRBV7-9 and J is TRBJ2-7, with D uncertain. CDR1 is SEHNR and CDR2 is FQNEAQ in the germline V gene (reference sequence). This CDR3 region has 12 residues. Between the trimmed V and J ends, which lost 1 base and 6 bases, there was a span of 7 bases. The CDR3 reads CASSLVSPEQYF. The CDR3, as DNA: TGTGCCAGCAGCTTAGTGAGCCCCGAGCAGTACTTC.

The rearrangement links TRBV6-5 to TRBJ2-1, with 9 bases identical to TRBD1. The CDR3 consists of 15 residues. Germline loops: CDR1 MNHEY, CDR2 SVGAGI. The trim removed 8 bases at V and 4 bases at J, leaving 9 bases unmatched. This CDR3 is CASRAPGQGYNEQFF. DNA for the CDR3: TGTGCCAGCCGAGCTCCGGGACAGGGTTACAATGAGCAGTTCTTC.

V and J are TRBV7-6 and TRBJ2-7; D might be TRBD2 (6 bases). Trimming took off 5 bases at V and 1 base at J, with 9 bases between the two ends. This CDR3 region has 13 residues. CDR1 and CDR2 from the germline V gene are SGHVS and FNYEAQ. CDR3 coding DNA: TGTGCCAGCAGCGTGACTAGTTCCTACGAGCAGTACTTC. It translates to CASSVTSSYEQYF.

V gene TRBV9 combines with J gene TRBJ1-2, with unresolved D. CDR1 is SGDLS and CDR2 is YYNGEE in the germline V gene. This CDR3 comprises 12 residues. V lost 3 bases and J 3 bases, leaving 6 bases between the germline ends. CDR3 in amino acids: CASSAEYYGYTF. CDR3 DNA sequence: TGTGCCAGCAGCGCGGAGTACTATGGCTACACCTTC.

V is TRBV6-4 and J is TRBJ1-6, with 10 bases lining up with TRBD1. V gave up 4 bases and J gave up 4 bases; unmatched junction bases: 1. Germline V lookup: CDR1 MRHNA, CDR2 SNTAGT. There are 15 residues in the CDR3. This CDR3 reads CASSGGQGYNSPLHF. The CDR3 DNA follows: TGTGCCAGCAGTGGGGGACAGGGGTATAATTCACCCCTCCACTTT.

This clone was seen a few times. The V and J genes are TRBV7-9 and TRBJ1-4; D is unclear. The CDR3 covers 19 residues. V was shortened by 0 bases and J by 5 bases, with 22 bases between the two germline ends. CDR1 is SEHNR, CDR2 FQNEAQ, per germline (reference sequence). The CDR3 here is CASSLARGFSVTINEKLFF. The CDR3 DNA follows: TGTGCCAGCAGCTTAGCGCGGGGTTTTTCCGTAACAATCAATGAAAAACTGTTTTTT.

The rearrangement links TRBV6-1 to TRBJ2-7; D ambiguous. The CDR3 extends over 15 amino acids. The ends were cut back, 3 bases at V and 2 bases at J, with 14 bases in the middle. Looked up from germline, CDR1 is MNHNS and CDR2 is SASEGT. CDR3 region: CASSDFLPGPYEQYV. As DNA, the CDR3 is TGTGCCAGCAGTGATTTCCTCCCAGGACCCTACGAGCAGTACGTC.

This clone ranks as large (0.1 to 1%). The chain combines TRBV2 with TRBJ1-6; D is perhaps TRBD1 (6 bases). Germline values: CDR1 SNHLY, CDR2 FYNNEI. The CDR3 sequence is 19 residues long. V lost 0 bases, J lost 0 bases, and 15 bases lay in between. CDR3 sequence reads: CASSEAPWTESSYNSPLHF. CDR3 nucleotides: TGTGCCAGCAGTGAAGCGCCCTGGACAGAGAGCTCCTATAATTCACCCCTCCACTTT.

The chain recombines TRBV4-1 with TRBJ1-5, with D possibly being TRBD1 (5 bases). Trimming removed 5 bases from V and 4 bases from J, with 15 bases in between. Germline V gene lookup returns CDR1 MGHRA and CDR2 YSYEKL. The CDR3 consists of 15 residues. The CDR3 is CASSYPGRTNQPQHF. CDR3 nucleotides: TGCGCCAGCAGCTATCCGGGACGGACTAATCAGCCCCAGCATTTT.

By share of the sample, this clone is hyperexpanded. The chain combines TRBV5-4 with TRBJ1-1, with TRBD1 identical over 11 bases. The CDR3 is 16 residues long. V trimming: 4 bases; J trimming: 2 bases; junction bases outside the gene matches: 7. Germline values: CDR1 SGHNT, CDR2 YYREEE (reference sequence). DNA for the CDR3: TGTGCCAGCAGCCCCGGGACAGGGGGGTTAAACACTGAAGCTTTCTTT. Its protein is CASSPGTGGLNTEAFF. Based on the CDR3 plus reference TRBV5-4 and TRBJ1-1, the full variable domain is ETGVTQSPTHLIKTRGQQVTLRCSSQSGHNTVSWYQQALGQGPQFIFQYYREEENGRGNFPPRFSGLQFPNYSSELNVNALELDDSALYLCASSPGTGGLNTEAFFGQGTRLTVV.

The V call is TRBV7-6, the J call TRBJ1-4; possible D gene TRBD1, 5 bases. Germline assignment: CDR1 SGHVS and CDR2 FNYEAQ. The CDR3 has 13 residues. V was trimmed by 5 bases and J by 7 bases, leaving 11 bases between them. The CDR3 DNA reads as TGTGCCAGCAGCCACAGGTTCGGTGAAAAACTGTTTTTT. Its protein is CASSHRFGEKLFF.

This chain joins TRBV7-9 and TRBJ2-3; TRBD1 matches at 9 bases. The V gene end was trimmed by 5 bases and the J gene end by 3 bases; junction bases not matched to a gene: 6. The CDR3 is 15 residues long. The V gene's germline CDR1 is SEHNR and CDR2 FQNEAQ (reference sequence). CDR3 protein: CASSPPGQGTDTQYF. The CDR3, as DNA: TGTGCCAGCAGCCCACCCGGACAGGGGACAGATACGCAGTATTTT.

V usage is TRBV7-9 and J usage is TRBJ2-2; TRBD1 matches at 7 bases. In germline, CDR1 is SEHNR, CDR2 FQNEAQ (reference sequence). The CDR3 has 18 residues. V lost 5 bases and J lost 1; bases outside the gene matches: 13. Here the CDR3 DNA reads TGTGCCAGCAGCCCTAAGAGGTTGGGACAGATGAACACCGGGGAGCTGTTTTTT. It translates to CASSPKRLGQMNTGELFF.

This clone came up once. The chain has TRBV6-5 and TRBJ2-7; 7 nucleotides match TRBD1. V dropped 10 bases and J dropped 2; count of bases not matched to a gene: 5. This CDR3 spans 12 amino acids. From germline, CDR1 is MNHEY and CDR2 SVGAGI. This CDR3 is CAIGQVPYEQYF. The CDR3 coding sequence is TGTGCCATCGGACAGGTCCCCTACGAGCAGTACTTC.

The J gene is TRBJ1-1, the V gene TRBV6-6; D may be TRBD1 (5 bases). The CDR3 is made up of 12 amino acids. V shed 6 bases and J shed 6 bases, with 11 bases lying between them. Per germline, CDR1 MNHNY and CDR2 SVGAGI (reference sequence). In DNA form, the CDR3 reads TGTGCCAGCAGAGGGGCCCCGGCTGAAGCTTTCTTT. Translating gives CASRGAPAEAFF.

The chain uses TRBV10-3 and TRBJ1-2, with a tentative D call TRBD1 (6 bases). The V and J ends lost 3 bases and 0 bases respectively, with 11 bases between them. This CDR3 is 15 amino acids long. Germline values: CDR1 ENHRY, CDR2 SYGVKD. CDR3 region: CAISDQGTSNYGYTF. The CDR3 bases are TGTGCCATCAGTGACCAAGGGACATCTAACTATGGCTACACCTTC.

The chain uses TRBV7-4 and TRBJ1-6; D unresolved. This CDR3 spans 16 amino acids. V lost 5 bases, J lost 2 bases, and 13 bases lay in between. Germline loops: CDR1 SGHVT, CDR2 SQSDAQ. This CDR3 is CASSPHSMAYNSPLHF. CDR3 nucleotide sequence: TGTGCCAGCAGCCCCCACTCGATGGCCTATAATTCACCCCTCCACTTT.

This chain links TRBV28 with TRBJ1-1, with D possibly being TRBD1 (5 bases). The CDR3 covers 16 residues. The V gene's germline CDR1 is MDHEN and CDR2 SYDVKM. V was trimmed by 6 bases and J by 0 bases, leaving 17 bases between them. In DNA, the CDR3 is TGTGCCAGCAGAAACCCAGTGGGGGGAATGAACACTGAAGCTTTCTTT. Encoded protein: CASRNPVGGMNTEAFF.

The gene calls are TRBV7-8 and TRBJ2-3; D perhaps matches TRBD2 (5 bases). The CDR3 totals 15 residues. The V end lost 6 bases, the J end lost 4 bases, and 17 bases lay between the germline ends. CDR1 is SGHVS and CDR2 is FQNEAQ in the germline V gene. The CDR3 coding sequence is TGTGCCAGCAGACCTGTCCAAGGAGGCCCAGATACGCAGTATTTT. Its protein product is CASRPVQGGPDTQYF. The complete variable domain, with remaining parts taken from reference TRBV7-8 and TRBJ2-3, reads GAGVSQSPRYKVAKRGQDVALRCDPISGHVSLFWYQQALGQGPEFLTYFQNEAQLDKSGLPSDRFFAERPEGSVSTLKIQRTQQEDSAVYLCASRPVQGGPDTQYFGPGTRLTVL.

This clone was seen more than once but under ten times. V usage is TRBV11-2 and J usage is TRBJ2-3; TRBD2 aligns across 7 bases. Germline lookup yields CDR1 SGHAT and CDR2 FQNNGV. The CDR3 consists of 17 residues. Losses at the gene ends were 2 bases for V and 10 bases for J; bases not matched to a gene: 18. CDR3 protein: CASSLSPRDYFKGAQYF. The CDR3 coding sequence is TGTGCCAGCAGCTTATCCCCCCGGGACTATTTCAAAGGGGCGCAGTATTTT.

The chain joins TRBV6-1 to TRBJ1-6; 9 bases align to TRBD1. The CDR3 covers 15 residues. Germline-derived CDR1 and CDR2 are MNHNS and SASEGT. V lost 5 bases, J lost 6 bases, and 5 bases stayed unmatched. CDR3 DNA sequence: TGTGCCAGCAGTCATGGACAGGGGATTAATTCACCCCTCCACTTT. Residues: CASSHGQGINSPLHF.

The rearrangement uses TRBV2 and TRBJ2-5; D is possibly TRBD1 or TRBD2 (7 bases each). V gave up 7 bases and J gave up 5 bases, with 20 bases separating them. CDR3 length: 15 residues. Germline CDR1 SNHLY, CDR2 FYNNEI. The CDR3 sequence: CASNPRGGQRETQYF. The CDR3 coding sequence is TGTGCCAGCAATCCCAGGGGGGGACAGCGGGAGACCCAGTACTTC.

This chain joins TRBV12-5 and TRBJ1-1; 10 positions match TRBD1. From germline, CDR1 is LGHNT and CDR2 FRNRAP. Trimming cost V 3 bases and J 5 bases; bases outside gene matches: 15. The CDR3 loop spans 18 amino acids. The CDR3 region has the DNA TGTGCTAGTGGTTTTATGGGGCCCGGGACAGGGGATGGGACTGAAGCTTTCTTT. This translates into CASGFMGPGTGDGTEAFF. The full variable domain, completed using reference TRBV12-5 and TRBJ1-1, is DARVTQTPRHKVTEMGQEVTMRCQPILGHNTVFWYRQTMMQGLELLAYFRNRAPLDDSGMPKDRFSAEMPDATLATLKIQPSEPRDSAVYFCASGFMGPGTGDGTEAFFGQGTRLTVV.